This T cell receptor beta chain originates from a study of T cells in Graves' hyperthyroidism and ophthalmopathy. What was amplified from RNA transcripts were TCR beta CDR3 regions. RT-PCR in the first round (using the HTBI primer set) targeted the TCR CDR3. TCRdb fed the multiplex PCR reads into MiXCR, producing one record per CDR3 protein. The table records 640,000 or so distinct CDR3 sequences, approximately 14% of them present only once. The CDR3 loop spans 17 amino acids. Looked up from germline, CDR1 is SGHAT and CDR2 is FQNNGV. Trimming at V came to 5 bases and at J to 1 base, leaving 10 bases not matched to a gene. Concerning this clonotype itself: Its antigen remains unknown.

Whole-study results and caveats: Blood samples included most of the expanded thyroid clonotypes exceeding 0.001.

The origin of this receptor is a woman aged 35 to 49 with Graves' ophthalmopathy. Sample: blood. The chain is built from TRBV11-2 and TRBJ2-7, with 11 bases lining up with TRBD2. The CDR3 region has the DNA TGTGCCAGCAGCCTGAGCCTTACTAGCGGGGGTTCCTACGAGCAGTACTTC. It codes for CASSLSLTSGGSYEQYF.